Given below is one TCR beta chain in context. Its specificity is not known. The entry originates in a study of CD8+ T cells in alopecia areata. Across the whole study: In an open-label trial, patients got 5 to 10 mg tofacitinib twice daily.

Extracted RNA was reverse transcribed, and the resulting cDNA served as sequencing template. The table came from immunoSEQ multiplex PCR; TCRdb's copy has only in-frame clones and leaves some out. The sample comprises more than 150,000 clones, 40% to 55% of which are singletons, and about 9.4% rests with the top ten. Trimming cost V 0 bases and J 2 bases, with 13 bases left between them. The CDR3 sequence is 15 residues long. Germline V gene lookup returns CDR1 SQVTM and CDR2 ANQGSEA. The treatment: oral pan-JAK inhibitor, 5-10 mg twice daily. Lesional scalp punch biopsies and peripheral blood came from alopecia areata patients. Study-wide results and caveats: Normal skin contains resident alphabeta T cells, and these are also sequenced in scalp samples. Having just one nonresponder leaves the connection between baseline CD8+ expansion and response unresolved.

The gene calls are TRBV29-1 and TRBJ1-2; tentative D call: TRBD1 (5 bases). Here the sequenced sample was CD8+ T cells sorted from blood, taken at week 52, from a patient treated with tofacitinib. The TCR originated in a human donor with alopecia areata. Here the CDR3 reads CSVEDVREGNYGYTF. Here the CDR3 DNA reads TGCAGCGTTGAAGATGTCCGGGAGGGGAACTATGGCTACACCTTC.